The clone carrying this T cell receptor (beta chain) was counted between two and nine times. Original analysis: Using reference gene primer amplification, nucleated cell counts were estimated. Profiling relied on immunoSEQ multiplex PCR, and the TCRdb table lists in-frame clones only, not all of them. Clonal size and the V and J genes are those of that table, whereas D and trimming came from the DNA. This table holds 200,000 to 300,000 clones, approximately 86% found once. The V end was cut by 2 bases, the J end by 4 bases, with 10 bases between. CDR1 and CDR2 (germline): SGHRS, YFSETQ. CDR3 size: 13 residues. This entry is derived from a study of blood T cell repertoires in COVID-19. Study in general: Sites in the United States, Italy and Spain provided acute and convalescent COVID-19 samples. The analysed material was cDNA or gDNA that came from T cells, B-cell-depleted T cells, or PBMCs.

This TCR derives from a woman in her 70s with active or convalescent COVID-19. The chain uses TRBV5-1 and TRBJ2-7; D is undetermined. The material sequenced was peripheral blood. CDR3: CASSFGEWYEQYF. CDR3 sequence (DNA): TGCGCCAGCAGCTTCGGAGAGTGGTACGAGCAGTACTTC.